The 30 T cell receptor beta chains in this list originate from one sample, sequenced in a study of vaccination and CD4 T cells after COVID-19. Treatment defined: roughly 11-day PBMC culture with coronavirus spike peptide pools or control peptides (ViraFEST assay). Their antigens are not known. Oncomine TCR Beta short-read sequencing was applied to DNA from cultured CD4+ T cells. TCRdb re-derived calls from the PCR reads in MiXCR, one entry per CDR3 protein. The sample shows under 20,000 distinct CDR3 sequences, approximately 48% of them seen only once. The sample comprised cultured CD4+ T cells from blood. Source of these receptors: a human donor with COVID-19.

The gene calls are TRBV7-2 and TRBJ2-7; TRBD2 is a possible D gene (7 bases). With 3 bases removed from V and 5 bases from J, the gap between germline ends came to 14 bases. The CDR3 is 14 amino acids. CDR1 SGHTA and CDR2 FQGNSA come from the germline V gene. In nucleotides, the CDR3 is TGTGCCAGCAGCTTGCGCGGGGGCCCAGACGAGCAGTACTTC. The encoded protein is CASSLRGGPDEQYF.

The rearrangement links TRBV6-1 to TRBJ2-5, with TRBD1 identical over 7 bases. With 1 base clipped from V and 5 bases from J, the junction kept 7 bases outside the gene matches. The CDR3 length is 15 residues. Germline V lookup: CDR1 MNHNS, CDR2 SASEGT. As DNA, the CDR3 is TGTGCCAGCAGTGAAGGGACAGGTCTCGGGGAGACCCAGTACTTC. This encodes CASSEGTGLGETQYF.

The gene calls are TRBV6-1 and TRBJ1-5; TRBD1 matches at 8 bases. Germline CDR1 is MNHNS and CDR2 is SASEGT. CDR3 length: 14 amino acids. V dropped 8 bases and J dropped 6; count of bases not matched to a gene: 9. CDR3: CASGGQGKVQPQHF. The CDR3 nucleotides read TGTGCCAGCGGCGGACAGGGAAAAGTTCAGCCCCAGCATTTT.

This clonotype was counted a few times. This chain uses TRBV20-1 with TRBJ2-2, with 10 bases identical to TRBD2. The germline V gene has CDR1 DFQATT and CDR2 SNEGSKA (reference sequence). V lost 0 bases, J lost 7 bases, and 14 bases stayed unmatched. The CDR3 totals 18 residues. CDR3 amino acids: CSARDHTSGVTSFGELFF. The CDR3 DNA sequence: TGCAGTGCTAGAGACCACACTAGCGGGGTCACATCTTTCGGGGAGCTGTTTTTT.

The V call is TRBV12-5, the J call TRBJ1-5, with D perhaps matching TRBD1 (6 bases). CDR3 length equals 15 residues. Germline CDR1 and CDR2: LGHNT and FRNRAP. The V end was cut by 5 bases, the J end by 4 bases, with 15 bases between. The CDR3 DNA reads as TGTGCTAGTGGTCCCGGACAGAGAAGTAATCAGCCCCAGCATTTT. Its translation is CASGPGQRSNQPQHF.

The chain employs TRBV21-1 and TRBJ2-7; TRBD2 is the table's D call and was not checked against the DNA. TRBV21-1 is labeled a pseudogene. The CDR3 runs to 19 residues. CDR3 in amino acids: CASSKGRTSGVSRVYEQYF. For the CDR3, the DNA is TGTGCCAGCAGCAAAGGGAGGACTAGCGGGGTGTCCAGGGTCTACGAGCAGTACTTC.

This chain links TRBV12-3 or TRBV12-4 with TRBJ2-1, with D tentatively TRBD1 (7 bases). The CDR3 runs to 15 residues. V was cut by 6 bases and J by 1 base, with 13 bases left in between. The CDR3 DNA reads as TGTGCCAGCAGGAGATCAGGGGGGTCCTACAATGAGCAGTTCTTC. It is translated as CASRRSGGSYNEQFF.

This rearrangement joins TRBV6-5 to TRBJ2-3; 13 positions agree with TRBD2. CDR1 and CDR2 from the germline V gene are MNHEY and SVGAGI. The trim removed 2 bases at V and 2 bases at J, leaving 4 bases unmatched. There are 17 residues in the CDR3. CDR3 bases: TGTGCCAGCAGTTACAGGGGACTAGCGGGGAACACAGATACGCAGTATTTT. This gives the protein CASSYRGLAGNTDTQYF.

This clonotype turned up a few times. The chain has TRBV15 and TRBJ1-5; D unresolved. CDR3 length equals 17 residues. Germline CDR1 is LNHNV and CDR2 is YYDKDF (reference sequence). Deletions cut 1 base from V and 3 bases from J, with 16 bases between. The CDR3 sequence is CATSRGIVGQHNQPQHF. In nucleotides, the CDR3 is TGTGCCACCAGCAGAGGAATAGTTGGGCAGCACAATCAGCCCCAGCATTTT.

V usage is TRBV19 and J usage is TRBJ1-5; 7 nucleotides line up with TRBD1. V trimming: 9 bases; J trimming: 7 bases; junction bases outside the gene matches: 18. CDR3 length: 16 amino acids. Germline assignment: CDR1 LNHDA and CDR2 SQIVND (reference sequence). CDR3 region: CASRWAGGGEGQPQHF. DNA of the CDR3: TGTGCCAGCCGCTGGGCAGGGGGTGGCGAAGGGCAGCCCCAGCATTTT.

The rearrangement joins TRBV30 to TRBJ1-6, with D possibly being TRBD1 (6 bases). The length of the CDR3 is 13 residues. The V gene's germline CDR1 is GTSNPN and CDR2 SVGIG (reference sequence). The V and J ends lost 4 bases and 7 bases respectively, with 11 bases between them. CDR3 region: CAWMAGANSPLHF. The CDR3 DNA follows: TGTGCCTGGATGGCGGGGGCAAATTCACCCCTCCACTTT.

This chain connects TRBV28 to TRBJ2-7; 8 bases align to TRBD1. The CDR3 extends over 15 amino acids. With 4 bases clipped from V and 2 bases from J, the junction kept 7 bases outside the gene matches. Germline V lookup: CDR1 MDHEN, CDR2 SYDVKM. CDR3 residues: CASSSRDRPTYEQYF. CDR3 sequence (DNA): TGTGCCAGCAGTTCGAGGGACAGGCCAACCTACGAGCAGTACTTC.

The chain employs TRBV10-2 and TRBJ2-7, with D maybe TRBD1 (5 bases). Trimming cost V 2 bases and J 3 bases, with 17 bases left between them. This CDR3 region has 16 residues. Per the germline V gene, CDR1 is WSHSY and CDR2 is SAAADI. The CDR3 spells CASSEGARGFRYEQYF. CDR3 sequence (DNA): TGCGCCAGCAGTGAGGGGGCGCGCGGTTTTCGCTACGAGCAGTACTTC.

This clonotype appeared a few times. V gene TRBV21-1 combines with J gene TRBJ1-5. TRBV21-1 is termed a pseudogene. The CDR3 has 12 residues. The DNA of the CDR3 is TGTGCCAGGACTCAGGGCAATCAGCCCCAGCATTTT. Translated, it gives CARTQGNQPQHF.

The J gene is TRBJ1-6, the V gene TRBV6-1; TRBD1 aligns across 10 bases. Germline V lookup: CDR1 MNHNS, CDR2 SASEGT. The CDR3 is 16 residues long. After removal of 6 bases from V and 5 bases from J, the junction contained 7 bases not matched to a gene. The CDR3 region is CASRLTGGAHNSPLHF. CDR3 DNA: TGTGCCAGCAGACTGACAGGGGGCGCCCATAATTCACCCCTCCACTTT.

V gene TRBV4-1 combines with J gene TRBJ1-5; D is ambiguous. CDR3 length: 13 amino acids. Germline values: CDR1 MGHRA, CDR2 YSYEKL. Trimming removed 0 bases at V and 0 bases at J, with 0 bases between. The CDR3 bases are TGCGCCAGCAGCCAAGATAGCAATCAGCCCCAGCATTTT. Translated, it gives CASSQDSNQPQHF.

Only a few counts were recorded for this clonotype. This chain's CDR3 is CASSLEITRGVTGELFF. CDR3 coding DNA: TGTGCCAGCAGCTTAGAAATTACTAGGGGCGTCACCGGGGAGCTGTTTTTT. This chain connects TRBV7-2 to TRBJ2-2; D is possibly TRBD1 or TRBD2 (5 bases each). Deletions cut 1 base from V and 4 bases from J, with 16 bases between. The CDR3 spans 17 residues. CDR1 is SGHTA and CDR2 is FQGNSA in the germline V gene.

This chain connects TRBV20-1 to TRBJ2-1; TRBD2 matches at 10 bases. This CDR3 has 16 amino acids. Germline-derived CDR1 and CDR2 are DFQATT and SNEGSKA (reference sequence). The V gene end was trimmed by 5 bases and the J gene end by 4 bases; junction bases not matched to a gene: 11. CDR3 coding DNA: TGCAGTGCTCCCCTTTCACTAGCGGGGCCTTACAATGAGCAGTTCTTC. Translation gives CSAPLSLAGPYNEQFF.

The rearrangement joins TRBV7-2 to TRBJ1-6, with D possibly being TRBD1 (6 bases). This CDR3 has 15 residues. Germline V gives CDR1 SGHTA, CDR2 FQGNSA. Trimming removed 4 bases from V and 10 bases from J, with 17 bases in between. The CDR3 region has the DNA TGTGCCAGCAGCTCTCGACAGGTTGGGGAGTCACCCCTCCACTTT. Protein: CASSSRQVGESPLHF. The full variable domain, its missing parts supplied by reference TRBV7-2 and TRBJ1-6, is GAGVSQSPSNKVTEKGKDVELRCDPISGHTALYWYRQSLGQGLEFLIYFQGNSAPDKSGLPSDRFSAERTGGSVSTLTIQRTQQEDSAVYLCASSSRQVGESPLHFGNGTRLTVT.

This clonotype was counted a few times. The rearrangement links TRBV20-1 to TRBJ1-1; 7 bases map to TRBD1. With V trimmed by 0 bases and J by 0 bases, 7 bases remained unmatched. CDR1 is DFQATT and CDR2 is SNEGSKA in the germline V gene (reference sequence). The CDR3 sequence is 16 residues long. The CDR3 DNA follows: TGCAGTGCTAGAGATCCGGCAGGGGGTCTGAACACTGAAGCTTTCTTT. Encoded protein: CSARDPAGGLNTEAFF.

This chain links TRBV6-1 with TRBJ1-3; unclear D gene. Germline CDR1 reads MNHNS; CDR2 reads SASEGT. CDR3 length equals 16 residues. Deletions cut 4 bases from V and 0 bases from J, with 13 bases between. The CDR3 sequence is CASSVTAPRSGNTIYF. The CDR3 nucleotides read TGTGCCAGCAGTGTTACCGCCCCCCGCTCTGGAAACACCATATATTTT.

Here the CDR3 reads CASAYPGDANQPQHF. The CDR3 nucleotides read TGTGCCAGCGCCTACCCGGGAGACGCCAATCAGCCCCAGCATTTT. The gene calls are TRBV6-1 and TRBJ1-5, with no clear D. This CDR3 has 15 amino acids. Germline V CDR1 and CDR2: MNHNS, SASEGT. Trimming removed 8 bases from V and 3 bases from J, with 17 bases in between.

The rearrangement joins TRBV20-1 to TRBJ2-7; 8 nucleotides agree with TRBD1. The germline V gene encodes CDR1 DFQATT and CDR2 SNEGSKA (reference sequence). CDR3 length equals 17 residues. J gave up 6 bases and V 1 base, and 17 bases lay outside the gene matches. The CDR3 spells CSARVPPRPRDRGEQYF. CDR3 sequence (DNA): TGCAGTGCTAGAGTCCCTCCGCGGCCCCGAGACAGGGGCGAGCAGTACTTC.

This clonotype appeared once. The chain employs TRBV6-1 and TRBJ2-7; D is possibly TRBD2 (6 bases). CDR3 length equals 16 residues. Germline CDR1 MNHNS, CDR2 SASEGT. Trimming pared 7 bases from V and 0 bases from J, leaving 19 bases between. DNA for the CDR3: TGTGCCAGCATCCCGCTGGAGGGGATAAGCTCCTACGAGCAGTACTTC. Translation gives CASIPLEGISSYEQYF.

The J gene is TRBJ1-5, the V gene TRBV3-1, with D uncertain. The CDR3 consists of 17 residues. Germline-derived CDR1 and CDR2 are LGHDT and YNNKEL (reference sequence). Trimming removed 4 bases at V and 2 bases at J, with 18 bases between. In nucleotides, the CDR3 is TGTGCCAGCAGCCTTTCAGCAAGCCTCGGGGGCAATCAGCCCCAGCATTTT. This sequence encodes CASSLSASLGGNQPQHF.

The chain links TRBV20-1 to TRBJ2-3; 7 bases are a match to TRBD2. CDR1 DFQATT and CDR2 SNEGSKA come from the germline V gene (reference sequence). CDR3 length equals 14 residues. After removal of 3 bases from V and 3 bases from J, the junction contained 6 bases not matched to a gene. Here the CDR3 reads CSARGLRDTDTQYF. The CDR3 DNA is TGCAGTGCTAGGGGACTAAGGGATACAGATACGCAGTATTTT.

The chain recombines TRBV29-1 with TRBJ2-2, with 8 bases matching TRBD1. The CDR3 has 12 amino acids. Germline values: CDR1 SQVTM, CDR2 ANQGSEA. In DNA form, the CDR3 reads TGCAGTCCAGTCAGGGGGCCCGGGGAGCTGTTTTTT. It encodes CSPVRGPGELFF.

The gene calls are TRBV27 and TRBJ2-6, with 12 positions matching TRBD1. Trimming at V came to 5 bases and at J to 2 bases, leaving 7 bases not matched to a gene. Looked up from germline, CDR1 is MNHEY and CDR2 is SMNVEV (reference sequence). The CDR3 has 18 residues. This CDR3 reads CASSASGTGGAGANVLTF. CDR3 bases: TGTGCCAGCAGTGCATCCGGGACAGGGGGCGCTGGGGCCAACGTCCTGACTTTC.

Only a few counts were recorded for this clonotype. The V and J genes are TRBV27 and TRBJ1-1, with a possible D match to TRBD1 (5 bases). Trimming removed 2 bases at V and 5 bases at J, with 12 bases between. Germline V gene sequence: CDR1 MNHEY, CDR2 SMNVEV (reference sequence). CDR3 length: 14 residues. CDR3 protein: CASSLMGRGTEAFF. The DNA for the CDR3 is TGTGCCAGCAGTTTAATGGGACGGGGAACTGAAGCTTTCTTT.

There are a few counts of this clonotype. V usage is TRBV11-3 and J usage is TRBJ1-2, with D unclear. Trimming shortened V by 5 bases and J by 4 bases, and 14 bases separated the two germline ends. This CDR3 is 14 amino acids long. The V gene's germline CDR1 is SGHNT and CDR2 YENEEA. The CDR3 reads CASSQKGIPYGYTF. Here the CDR3 DNA reads TGTGCCAGCAGCCAAAAAGGGATCCCCTATGGCTACACCTTC.